The clone carrying this T cell receptor beta chain was seen more than once but under ten times. Its cognate antigen is unknown. The CDR3 is made up of 11 amino acids. Germline assignment: CDR1 SGHDN and CDR2 FVKESK. Trimming cost V 4 bases and J 6 bases, with 7 bases left between them. TCRdb ran MiXCR on the reads and lists one entry per CDR3 protein. The sample has roughly 62,000 distinct CDR3 sequences; 62% are singletons. This sample stems from a study of type 1 regulatory T cells. Study-level information: T-allo10 is a Tr1-enriched, alloantigen-specific CD4 T cell product made in vitro. Whole-study results and caveats: Type 1 regulatory T cells had a more restricted TCR repertoire than non-type 1 regulatory T cells.

The sequencing sample was made of cultured non-Tr1 T cells, either the whole culture or a sorted T cell fraction (not recorded which). V usage is TRBV14 and J usage is TRBJ2-7; D is uncertain. The clonotype originates from a human donor in good health. In nucleotides, the CDR3 is TGTGCCAGCAGCCGGACCGGCGAGCAGTACTTC. This sequence encodes CASSRTGEQYF.